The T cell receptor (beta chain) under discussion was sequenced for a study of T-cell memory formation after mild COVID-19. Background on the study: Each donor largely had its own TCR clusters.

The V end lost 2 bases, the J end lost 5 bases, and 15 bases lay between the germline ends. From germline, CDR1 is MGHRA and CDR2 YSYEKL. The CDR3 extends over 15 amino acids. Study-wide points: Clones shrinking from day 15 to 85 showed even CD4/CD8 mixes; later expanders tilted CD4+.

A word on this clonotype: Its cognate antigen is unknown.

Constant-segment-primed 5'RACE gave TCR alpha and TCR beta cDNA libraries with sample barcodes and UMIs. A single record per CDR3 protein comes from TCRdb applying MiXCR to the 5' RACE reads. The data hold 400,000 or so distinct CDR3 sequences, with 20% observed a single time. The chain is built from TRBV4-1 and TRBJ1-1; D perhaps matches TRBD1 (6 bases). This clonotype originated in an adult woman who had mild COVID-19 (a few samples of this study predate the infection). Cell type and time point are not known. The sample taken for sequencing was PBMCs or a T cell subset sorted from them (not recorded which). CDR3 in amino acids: CASSQRSGGGTEAFF. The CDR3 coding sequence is TGCGCCAGCAGCCAACGATCGGGAGGGGGTACTGAAGCTTTCTTT.